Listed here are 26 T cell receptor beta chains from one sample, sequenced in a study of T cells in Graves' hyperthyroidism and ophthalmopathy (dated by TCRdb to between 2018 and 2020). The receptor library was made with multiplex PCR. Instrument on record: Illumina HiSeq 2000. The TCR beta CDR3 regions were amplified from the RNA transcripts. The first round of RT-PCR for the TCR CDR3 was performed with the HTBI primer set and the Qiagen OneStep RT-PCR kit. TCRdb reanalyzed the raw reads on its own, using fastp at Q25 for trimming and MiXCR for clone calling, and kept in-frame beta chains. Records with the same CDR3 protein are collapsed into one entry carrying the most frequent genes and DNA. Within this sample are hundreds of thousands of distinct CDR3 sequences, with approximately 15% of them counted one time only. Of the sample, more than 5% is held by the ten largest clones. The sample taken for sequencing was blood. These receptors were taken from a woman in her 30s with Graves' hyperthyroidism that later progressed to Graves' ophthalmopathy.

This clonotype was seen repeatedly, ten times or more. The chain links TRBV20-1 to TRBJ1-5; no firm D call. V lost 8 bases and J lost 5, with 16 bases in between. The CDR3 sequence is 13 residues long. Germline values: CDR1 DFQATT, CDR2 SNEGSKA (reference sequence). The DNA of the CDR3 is TGCAGTCTAGGGTCTTCAGGCGATCAGCCCCAGCATTTT. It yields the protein CSLGSSGDQPQHF.

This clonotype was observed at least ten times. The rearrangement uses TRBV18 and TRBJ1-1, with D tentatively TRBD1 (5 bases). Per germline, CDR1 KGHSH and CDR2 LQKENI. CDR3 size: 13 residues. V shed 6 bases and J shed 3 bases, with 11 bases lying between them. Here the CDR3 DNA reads TGTGCCAGCTCCCCGCAGGGCGACACTGAAGCTTTCTTT. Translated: CASSPQGDTEAFF. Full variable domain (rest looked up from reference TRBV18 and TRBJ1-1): NAGVMQNPRHLVRRRGQEARLRCSPMKGHSHVYWYRQLPEEGLKFMVYLQKENIIDESGMPKERFSAEFPKEGPSILRIQQVVRGDSAAYFCASSPQGDTEAFFGQGTRLTVV.

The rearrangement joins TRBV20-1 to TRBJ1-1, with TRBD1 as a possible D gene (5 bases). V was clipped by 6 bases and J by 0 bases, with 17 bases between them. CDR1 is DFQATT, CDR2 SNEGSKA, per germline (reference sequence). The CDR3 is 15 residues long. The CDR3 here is CSAPNQGLMNTEAFF. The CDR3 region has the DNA TGCAGTGCACCGAATCAGGGATTAATGAACACTGAAGCTTTCTTT.

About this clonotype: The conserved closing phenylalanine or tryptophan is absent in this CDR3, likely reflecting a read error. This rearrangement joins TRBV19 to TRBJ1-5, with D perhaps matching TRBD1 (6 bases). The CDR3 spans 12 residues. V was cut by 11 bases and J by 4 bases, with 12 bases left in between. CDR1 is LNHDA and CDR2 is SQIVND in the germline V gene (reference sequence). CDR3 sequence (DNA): TGTGCCGTCAGGGGTAGGAATCAGCCCCAGCATTCT. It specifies CAVRGRNQPQHS.

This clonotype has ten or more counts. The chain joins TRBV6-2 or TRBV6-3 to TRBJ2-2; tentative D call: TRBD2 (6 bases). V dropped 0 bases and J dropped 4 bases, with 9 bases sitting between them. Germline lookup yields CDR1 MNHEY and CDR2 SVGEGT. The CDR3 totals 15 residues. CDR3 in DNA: TGTGCCAGCAGTTACTCGGCCGGGAGCACCGGGGAGCTGTTTTTT. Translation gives CASSYSAGSTGELFF.

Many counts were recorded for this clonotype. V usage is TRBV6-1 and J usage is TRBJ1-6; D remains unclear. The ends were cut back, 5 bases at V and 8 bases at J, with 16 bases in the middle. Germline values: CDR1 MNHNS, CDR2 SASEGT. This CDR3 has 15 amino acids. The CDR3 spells CASSNRGLPDSPLHF. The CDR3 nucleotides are TGTGCCAGCAGTAACCGCGGACTCCCGGATTCACCCCTCCACTTT.

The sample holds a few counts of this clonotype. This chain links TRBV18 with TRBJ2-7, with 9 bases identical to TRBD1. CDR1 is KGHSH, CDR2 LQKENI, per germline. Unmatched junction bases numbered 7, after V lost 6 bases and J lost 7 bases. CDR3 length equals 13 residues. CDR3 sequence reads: CASSKQGAPEQYF. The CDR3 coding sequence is TGTGCCAGCTCTAAACAGGGGGCACCGGAGCAGTACTTC.

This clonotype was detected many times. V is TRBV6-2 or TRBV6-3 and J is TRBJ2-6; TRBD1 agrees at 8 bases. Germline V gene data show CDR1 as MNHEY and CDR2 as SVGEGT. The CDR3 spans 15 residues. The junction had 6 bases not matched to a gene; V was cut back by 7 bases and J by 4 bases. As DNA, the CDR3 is TGTGCCAGCAACCCGGACAGGGCGGGGGCCAACGTCCTGACTTTC. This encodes CASNPDRAGANVLTF.

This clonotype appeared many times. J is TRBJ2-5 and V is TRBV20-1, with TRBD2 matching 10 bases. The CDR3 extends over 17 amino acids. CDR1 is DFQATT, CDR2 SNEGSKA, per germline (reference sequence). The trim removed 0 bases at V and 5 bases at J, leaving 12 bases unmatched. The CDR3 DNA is TGCAGTGCTAGAGATCCCAGCGGGAGGGCCATGAGGGAGACCCAGTACTTC. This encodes CSARDPSGRAMRETQYF.

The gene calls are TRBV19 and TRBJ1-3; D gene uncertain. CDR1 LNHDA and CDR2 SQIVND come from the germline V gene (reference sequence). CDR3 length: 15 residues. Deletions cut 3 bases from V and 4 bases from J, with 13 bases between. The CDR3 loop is CASSIPEVIGNTIYF. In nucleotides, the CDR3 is TGTGCCAGTAGTATCCCCGAGGTCATCGGAAACACCATATATTTT.

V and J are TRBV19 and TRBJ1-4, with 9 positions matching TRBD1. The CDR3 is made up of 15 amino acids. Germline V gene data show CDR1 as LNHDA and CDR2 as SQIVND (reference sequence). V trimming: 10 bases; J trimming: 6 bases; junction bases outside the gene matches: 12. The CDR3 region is CAKGTGHLRDEKLFF. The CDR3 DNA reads TGTGCCAAAGGGACAGGGCACTTAAGGGATGAAAAACTGTTTTTT. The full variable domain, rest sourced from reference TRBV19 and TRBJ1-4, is DGGITQSPKYLFRKEGQNVTLSCEQNLNHDAMYWYRQDPGQGLRLIYYSQIVNDFQKGDIAEGYSVSREKKESFPLTVTSAQKNPTAFYLCAKGTGHLRDEKLFFGSGTQLSVL.

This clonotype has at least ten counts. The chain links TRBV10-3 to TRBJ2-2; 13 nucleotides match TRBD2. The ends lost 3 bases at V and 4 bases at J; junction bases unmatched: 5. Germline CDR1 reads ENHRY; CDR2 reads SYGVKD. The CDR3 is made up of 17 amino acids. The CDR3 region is CAISEGLAGEGTGELFF. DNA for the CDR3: TGTGCCATCAGTGAAGGACTAGCGGGAGAGGGCACCGGGGAGCTGTTTTTT.

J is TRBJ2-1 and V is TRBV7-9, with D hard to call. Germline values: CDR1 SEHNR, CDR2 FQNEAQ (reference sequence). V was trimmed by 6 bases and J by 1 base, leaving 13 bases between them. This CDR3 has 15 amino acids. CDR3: CASSYTYESYNEQFF. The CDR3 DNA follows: TGTGCCAGCAGTTACACCTACGAGTCCTACAATGAGCAGTTCTTC.

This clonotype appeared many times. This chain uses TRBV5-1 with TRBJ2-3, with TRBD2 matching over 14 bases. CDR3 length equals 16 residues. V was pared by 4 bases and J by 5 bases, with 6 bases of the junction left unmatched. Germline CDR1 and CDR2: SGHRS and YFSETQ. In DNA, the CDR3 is TGCGCCAGCAGCACTGGACTAGCGGGAGGTGGAGATACGCAGTATTTT. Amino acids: CASSTGLAGGGDTQYF.

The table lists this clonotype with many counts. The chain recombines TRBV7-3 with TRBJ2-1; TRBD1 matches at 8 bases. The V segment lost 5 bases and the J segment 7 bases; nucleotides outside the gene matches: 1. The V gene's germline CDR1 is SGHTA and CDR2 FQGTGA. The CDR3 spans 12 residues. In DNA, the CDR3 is TGTGCCAGCAGCCAGGGGGCGAATGAGCAGTTCTTC. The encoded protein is CASSQGANEQFF.

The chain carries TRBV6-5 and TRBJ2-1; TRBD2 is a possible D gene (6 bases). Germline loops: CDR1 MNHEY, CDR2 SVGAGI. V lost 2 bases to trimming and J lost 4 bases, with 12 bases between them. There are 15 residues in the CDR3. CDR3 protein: CASSYIGGIYNEQFF. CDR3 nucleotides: TGTGCCAGCAGTTACATTGGCGGGATTTACAATGAGCAGTTCTTC.

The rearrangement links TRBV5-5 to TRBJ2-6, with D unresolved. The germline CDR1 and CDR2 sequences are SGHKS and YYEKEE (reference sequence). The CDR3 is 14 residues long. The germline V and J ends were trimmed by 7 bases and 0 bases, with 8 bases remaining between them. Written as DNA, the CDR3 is TGTGCCAGCGCCGGTGTCTCTGGGGCCAACGTCCTGACTTTC. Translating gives CASAGVSGANVLTF. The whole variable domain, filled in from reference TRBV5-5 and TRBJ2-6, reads DAGVTQSPTHLIKTRGQQVTLRCSPISGHKSVSWYQQVLGQGPQFIFQYYEKEERGRGNFPDRFSARQFPNYSSELNVNALLLGDSALYLCASAGVSGANVLTFGAGSRLTVL.

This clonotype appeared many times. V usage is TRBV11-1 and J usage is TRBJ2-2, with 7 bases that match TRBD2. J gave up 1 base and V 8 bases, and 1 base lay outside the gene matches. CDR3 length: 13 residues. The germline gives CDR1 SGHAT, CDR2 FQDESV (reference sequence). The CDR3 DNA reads TGTGCCAGCGGGAGGGTGAACACCGGGGAGCTGTTTTTT. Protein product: CASGRVNTGELFF. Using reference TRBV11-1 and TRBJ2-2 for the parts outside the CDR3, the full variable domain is EAEVAQSPRYKITEKSQAVAFWCDPISGHATLYWYRQILGQGPELLVQFQDESVVDDSQLPKDRFSAERLKGVDSTLKIQPAELGDSAMYLCASGRVNTGELFFGEGSRLTVL.

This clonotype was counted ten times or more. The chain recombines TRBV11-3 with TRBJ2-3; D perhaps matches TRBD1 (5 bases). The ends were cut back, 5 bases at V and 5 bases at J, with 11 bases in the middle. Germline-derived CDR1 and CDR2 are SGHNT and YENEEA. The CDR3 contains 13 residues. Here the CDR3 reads CASSHPTGDTQYF. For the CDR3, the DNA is TGTGCCAGCAGCCACCCAACAGGAGATACGCAGTATTTT.

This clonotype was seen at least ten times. The CDR3 sequence is CATSRDPGIYNEQFF. Here the CDR3 DNA reads TGTGCCACCAGCAGAGACCCAGGAATCTACAATGAGCAGTTCTTC. The chain recombines TRBV15 with TRBJ2-1, with D unresolved. CDR1 and CDR2 (germline): LNHNV, YYDKDF (reference sequence). The CDR3 is 15 amino acids. The ends were cut back, 0 bases at V and 3 bases at J, with 9 bases in the middle.

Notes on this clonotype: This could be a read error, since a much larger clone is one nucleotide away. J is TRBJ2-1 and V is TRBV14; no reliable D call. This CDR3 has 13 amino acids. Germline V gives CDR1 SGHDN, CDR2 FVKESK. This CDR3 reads CTSSQGLYNEQFF. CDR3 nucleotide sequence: TGTACCAGCAGCCAAGGGCTATACAATGAGCAGTTCTTC.

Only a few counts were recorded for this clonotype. The CDR3 region is CASSLGPGGPGINEQFF. CDR3 coding DNA: TGTGCCAGCAGCTTGGGTCCTGGCGGGCCAGGAATAAATGAGCAGTTCTTC. The chain is built from TRBV5-4 and TRBJ2-1; weak D call: TRBD2 (5 bases). The germline V gene encodes CDR1 SGHNT and CDR2 YYREEE (reference sequence). The CDR3 extends over 17 amino acids. V dropped 0 bases and J dropped 7 bases, with 20 bases sitting between them.

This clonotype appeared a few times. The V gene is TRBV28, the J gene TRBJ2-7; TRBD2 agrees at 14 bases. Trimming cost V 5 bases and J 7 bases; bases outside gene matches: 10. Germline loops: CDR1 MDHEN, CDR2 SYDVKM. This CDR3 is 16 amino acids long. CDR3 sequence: CASSPIRTSGRREQYF. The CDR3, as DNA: TGTGCCAGCAGTCCCATTCGGACTAGCGGGAGGCGGGAGCAGTACTTC.

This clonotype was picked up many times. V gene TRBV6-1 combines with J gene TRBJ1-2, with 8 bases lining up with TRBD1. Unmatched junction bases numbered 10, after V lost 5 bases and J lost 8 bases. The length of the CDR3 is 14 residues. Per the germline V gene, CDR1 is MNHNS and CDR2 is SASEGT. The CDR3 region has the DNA TGTGCCAGCAGTTACCCCGGTGGACAGGGAGGCTACACCTTC. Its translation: CASSYPGGQGGYTF.

In DNA, the CDR3 is TGTGCCAGCAGTTTAGAAGGGGCCCCGAGCAATCAGCCCCAGCATTTT. Translating it yields CASSLEGAPSNQPQHF. This chain links TRBV28 with TRBJ1-5, with a weak D call TRBD1 (5 bases). Germline V CDR1 and CDR2: MDHEN, SYDVKM. The CDR3 extends over 16 amino acids. Trimming cost V 2 bases and J 1 base, with 12 bases left between them.

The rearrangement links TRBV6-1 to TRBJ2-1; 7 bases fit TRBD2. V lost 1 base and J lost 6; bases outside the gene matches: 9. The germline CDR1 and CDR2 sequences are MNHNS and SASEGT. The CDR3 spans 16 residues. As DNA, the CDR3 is TGTGCCAGCAGTGAAGGTGCGGGAGTCCCTAGCAATGAGCAGTTCTTC. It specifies CASSEGAGVPSNEQFF.